This entry concerns a single TCR beta chain. Antigen: not known. The data were obtained in a study of early stage breast cancer tumors. Looking at the study overall: Seven to nine ER+/PR+/HER2- tumors were invasive ductal; a few were invasive lobular. The study's findings and limits: Chain pairing and CD4, CD8 or FOXP3 expression were not captured.

Sampling of the adjacent normal breast tissue occurred roughly 1.7-4 cm from the tumor. The CDR3 sequence is 14 residues long. V gave up 3 bases and J gave up 11 bases, with 19 bases separating them. CDR1 is MNHEY and CDR2 is SMNVEV in the germline V gene (reference sequence). Repertoires were generated with immunoSEQ multiplex PCR, while TCRdb's copy carries only in-frame clones and drops some. Of roughly 6,500 clones listed, over 50% were seen once; the top ten hold approximately 13%. This sequence joins TRBV27 and TRBJ2-5, with a tentative D call TRBD2 (5 bases). The TCR was taken from a person between 45 and 65 years old with breast cancer. What was sequenced was normal breast tissue next to the tumor. DNA of the CDR3: TGTGCCAGCAGTTTCGGACCAAGGCTCGGGGAGCAGTACTTC. It codes for CASSFGPRLGEQYF.